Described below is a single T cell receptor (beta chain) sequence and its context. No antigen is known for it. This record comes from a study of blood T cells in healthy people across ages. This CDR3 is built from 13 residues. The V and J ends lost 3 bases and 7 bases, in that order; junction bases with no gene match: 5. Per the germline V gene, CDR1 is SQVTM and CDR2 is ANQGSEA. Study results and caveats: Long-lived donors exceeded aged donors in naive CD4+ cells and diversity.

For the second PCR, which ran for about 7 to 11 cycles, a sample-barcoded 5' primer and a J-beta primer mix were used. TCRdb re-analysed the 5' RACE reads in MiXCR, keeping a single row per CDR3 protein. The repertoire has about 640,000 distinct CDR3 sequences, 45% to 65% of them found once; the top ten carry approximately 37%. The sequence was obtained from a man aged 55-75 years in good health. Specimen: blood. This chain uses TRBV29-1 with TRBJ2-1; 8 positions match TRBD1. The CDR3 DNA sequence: TGCAGCGTTGATCTGACAGGGGCGAATGAGCAGTTCTTC. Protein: CSVDLTGANEQFF.